The 27 T cell receptor beta chains below come from one sample, sequenced in a study of blood T cell repertoires in COVID-19. Using immunoSEQ multiplex PCR, the repertoire was profiled, and TCRdb retains in-frame clones only, with some absent. This table holds hundreds of thousands of clones, about 91% found once. The sequencing sample was made of PBMCs or T cells enriched from blood (not recorded which). These receptors all stem from a woman aged 18-29 years who had recovered from COVID-19.

This rearrangement joins TRBV5-1 to TRBJ2-1; 9 bases line up with TRBD2. The CDR3 loop spans 15 amino acids. V was pared by 1 base and J by 9 bases, with 8 bases of the junction left unmatched. The germline CDR1 and CDR2 sequences are SGHRS and YFSETQ. The CDR3 loop reads CASSLISGGDREQFF. The CDR3, as DNA: TGCGCCAGCAGCTTGATTAGCGGGGGTGATCGTGAGCAGTTCTTC.

The J gene is TRBJ1-4, the V gene TRBV2, with TRBD1 as a possible D gene (5 bases). V lost 0 bases to trimming and J lost 8 bases, with 34 bases between them. Per germline, CDR1 SNHLY and CDR2 FYNNEI. The CDR3 extends over 22 amino acids. The CDR3 here is CASSEAGGTSASIPSAREKLFF. CDR3 nucleotide sequence: TGTGCCAGCAGTGAAGCGGGGGGGACGTCCGCTTCCATCCCCAGCGCTCGGGAAAAACTGTTTTTT.

On this clone itself: A much bigger clone sits one base away, suggesting this may be a read error. The chain combines TRBV7-9 with TRBJ2-3, with TRBD1 matching over 7 bases. There are 14 residues in the CDR3. J gave up 2 bases and V 3 bases, and 2 bases lay outside the gene matches. The V gene's germline CDR1 is SEHNR and CDR2 FQNEAQ (reference sequence). The DNA of the CDR3 is TGTGCCAGCAGCTTCGGACAGGACACAGATACGCAGTATTTT. This sequence encodes CASSFGQDTDTQYF.

The chain is built from TRBV11-2 and TRBJ2-1; 10 nucleotides agree with TRBD2. J was trimmed by 9 bases and V by 5 bases; bases with no gene match: 10. CDR3 length equals 15 residues. The V gene's germline CDR1 is SGHAT and CDR2 FQNNGV. DNA for the CDR3: TGTGCCAGCAGCATAAGCGGGAGGGCCGGAGGTGAGCAGTTCTTC. This translates into CASSISGRAGGEQFF.

J is TRBJ2-2 and V is TRBV5-1; D ambiguous. V was clipped by 5 bases and J by 0 bases, with 11 bases between them. There are 15 residues in the CDR3. Germline CDR1 is SGHRS and CDR2 is YFSETQ. DNA of the CDR3: TGCGCCAGCAGAACGGGTCAGACGAACACCGGGGAGCTGTTTTTT. This gives the protein CASRTGQTNTGELFF.

The sample holds one count of this clone. One base away lies a much larger clone, so this may be a sequencing read error. Distinct nucleotide sequences in the sample also encode this CDR3. The CDR3 reads CASSAQPGLAGGGTGELFF. The CDR3 DNA follows: TGTGCCAGCAGCGCGCAGCCGGGACTCGCGGGGGGGGGCACCGGGGAGCTGTTTTTT. This chain uses TRBV9 with TRBJ2-2; 9 nucleotides agree with TRBD2. The CDR3 totals 19 residues. Trimming took 3 bases from V and 4 from J; bases not matched to a gene: 16. Germline lookup yields CDR1 SGDLS and CDR2 YYNGEE.

The chain carries TRBV4-2 and TRBJ1-1; weak D call: TRBD1 (6 bases). Trimming left V 2 bases short and J 4 bases short, with 14 bases between. The CDR3 length is 15 residues. Germline V gives CDR1 LGHNA, CDR2 YNFKEQ. The CDR3 DNA reads as TGTGCCAGCAGCCAAACAGGGACGGTTGGCACTGAAGCTTTCTTT. The encoded protein is CASSQTGTVGTEAFF.

A few counts support this clone. The J gene is TRBJ2-7, the V gene TRBV7-2; TRBD2 matches at 15 bases. CDR1 and CDR2 from the germline V gene are SGHTA and FQGNSA. The V and J ends lost 4 bases and 5 bases, in that order; junction bases with no gene match: 6. This CDR3 has 16 amino acids. CDR3 residues: CASSSQGLAGGDEQYF. In nucleotides, the CDR3 is TGTGCCAGCAGCTCCCAGGGACTAGCGGGAGGCGACGAGCAGTACTTC.

The chain couples TRBV18 to TRBJ2-4, with unresolved D. The CDR3 loop spans 13 amino acids. Germline V CDR1 and CDR2: KGHSH, LQKENI. V was clipped by 3 bases and J by 7 bases, with 10 bases between them. The CDR3 sequence: CASSPAGSNIQYF. The CDR3 DNA is TGTGCCAGCTCACCGGCCGGGTCCAACATTCAGTACTTC.

The chain has TRBV6-2 or TRBV6-3 and TRBJ2-7; 8 bases are shared with TRBD1. The CDR3 totals 18 residues. CDR1 and CDR2 (germline): MNHEY, SVGEGT. J gave up 5 bases and V 2 bases, and 17 bases lay outside the gene matches. The DNA for the CDR3 is TGTGCCAGCAGTTACGACGGGACAGGCCCTCAATACCGCGACGAGCAGTACTTC. It codes for CASSYDGTGPQYRDEQYF.

DNA for the CDR3: TGTGCCAGCAGCGCAGCCCAGACAGGGCGATACAATCAGCCCCAGCATTTT. The encoded protein is CASSAAQTGRYNQPQHF. This sequence joins TRBV7-2 and TRBJ1-5; 7 positions agree with TRBD1. Germline V lookup: CDR1 SGHTA, CDR2 FQGNSA. J was trimmed by 3 bases and V by 5 bases; bases with no gene match: 13. The CDR3 consists of 17 residues.

In this sample, this clone turned up once. This chain connects TRBV28 to TRBJ1-5; TRBD1 might be the D (6 bases). Germline CDR1 is MDHEN and CDR2 is SYDVKM. CDR3 length: 13 residues. Trimming removed 7 bases from V and 9 bases from J, with 16 bases in between. CDR3: CASTLGALGPQHF. Here the CDR3 DNA reads TGTGCCAGCACCTTGGGGGCCCTAGGGCCCCAGCATTTT.

The V and J genes are TRBV6-2 or TRBV6-3 and TRBJ1-1; TRBD1 matches at 9 bases. Germline CDR1 MNHEY, CDR2 SVGEGT. The CDR3 spans 18 residues. J gave up 3 bases and V 0 bases, and 11 bases lay outside the gene matches. CDR3 coding DNA: TGTGCCAGCAGTTACTCCTCGGGGACAGGGAGGGTTCACACTGAAGCTTTCTTT. It is translated as CASSYSSGTGRVHTEAFF.

The V gene is TRBV15, the J gene TRBJ1-1; D remains ambiguous. The CDR3 is 20 residues long. Germline V gene lookup returns CDR1 LNHNV and CDR2 YYDKDF (reference sequence). V dropped 0 bases and J dropped 2 bases, with 25 bases sitting between them. The CDR3 DNA reads as TGTGCCACCAGCAGAGATCGTCGGGGTGTCGTGGGAGCAAGAAACACTGAAGCTTTCTTT. This encodes CATSRDRRGVVGARNTEAFF. The whole variable domain, filled in from reference TRBV15 and TRBJ1-1, reads DAMVIQNPRYQVTQFGKPVTLSCSQTLNHNVMYWYQQKSSQAPKLLFHYYDKDFNNEADTPDNFQSRRPNTSFCFLDIRSPGLGDTAMYLCATSRDRRGVVGARNTEAFFGQGTRLTVV.

CDR3 nucleotides: TGTGCCAGCAGCTTGGGGGGAGCGGGGGCCAGAGAGCAGTACTTC. Its protein is CASSLGGAGAREQYF. The chain combines TRBV5-4 with TRBJ2-7; 8 positions agree with TRBD2. The V and J ends lost 0 bases and 7 bases, in that order; junction bases with no gene match: 9. Germline loops: CDR1 SGHNT, CDR2 YYREEE (reference sequence). CDR3 length equals 15 residues.

For this clone: Different DNA sequences within this sample yield the same CDR3. This sequence joins TRBV7-3 and TRBJ2-5; the match to TRBD2 covers 7 bases. The V gene's germline CDR1 is SGHTA and CDR2 FQGTGA. V lost 1 base to trimming and J lost 5 bases; unmatched junction nucleotides: 1. The CDR3 runs 13 residues. CDR3 amino acids: CASSLREGETQYF. The CDR3 DNA reads TGTGCCAGCAGCTTAAGGGAGGGCGAGACCCAGTACTTC.

The V gene is TRBV4-3, the J gene TRBJ1-1; D remains unclear. From germline, CDR1 is LGHNA and CDR2 YSLEER. V lost 0 bases and J lost 1, with 12 bases in between. The CDR3 sequence is 16 residues long. The CDR3 loop reads CASSQDGATSNTEAFF. The CDR3 coding sequence is TGCGCCAGCAGCCAAGATGGCGCGACATCGAACACTGAAGCTTTCTTT.

The chain joins TRBV11-2 to TRBJ2-1; 8 nucleotides line up with TRBD2. The CDR3 loop spans 14 amino acids. Trimming removed 8 bases from V and 3 bases from J; junction bases left unmatched: 6. Germline CDR1 and CDR2: SGHAT and FQNNGV. The CDR3 reads CASAGGVLYNEQFF. DNA for the CDR3: TGTGCCAGCGCCGGGGGGGTCCTCTACAATGAGCAGTTCTTC. The full variable domain, rest sourced from reference TRBV11-2 and TRBJ2-1, is EAGVAQSPRYKIIEKRQSVAFWCNPISGHATLYWYQQILGQGPKLLIQFQNNGVVDDSQLPKDRFSAERLKGVDSTLKIQPAKLEDSAVYLCASAGGVLYNEQFFGPGTRLTVL.

V is TRBV24-1 and J is TRBJ1-1; TRBD1 agrees at 9 bases. The V gene end was trimmed by 5 bases and the J gene end by 0 bases; junction bases not matched to a gene: 3. The germline CDR1 and CDR2 sequences are KGHDR and SFDVKD. The CDR3 loop spans 15 amino acids. CDR3 amino acids: CATSGWDRVNTEAFF. DNA for the CDR3: TGTGCCACCAGTGGATGGGACAGGGTGAACACTGAAGCTTTCTTT.

V usage is TRBV3-1 (or the pseudogene TRBV3-2) and J usage is TRBJ1-1; 11 bases line up with TRBD1. This CDR3 has 15 amino acids. Unmatched junction bases numbered 3, after V lost 4 bases and J lost 2 bases. The V gene's germline CDR1 is LGHDT and CDR2 YNNKEL (reference sequence). The CDR3 here is CASSRWTGGNTEAFF. Written as DNA, the CDR3 is TGTGCCAGCAGCCGCTGGACAGGGGGCAACACTGAAGCTTTCTTT.

V gene TRBV6-2 or TRBV6-3 combines with J gene TRBJ2-5, with D perhaps matching TRBD1 (6 bases). V was shortened by 0 bases and J by 0 bases, with 11 bases between the two germline ends. Germline lookup yields CDR1 MNHEY and CDR2 SVGEGT. This CDR3 region has 16 residues. CDR3 amino acids: CASSYSIRGYQETQYF. The CDR3 DNA reads TGTGCCAGCAGTTACTCGATTAGGGGGTACCAAGAGACCCAGTACTTC.

This clone was counted between two and nine times. The chain joins TRBV9 to TRBJ1-2; 7 bases align to TRBD1. CDR3 size: 14 residues. CDR1 and CDR2 from the germline V gene are SGDLS and YYNGEE. V lost 5 bases and J lost 8; bases outside the gene matches: 12. As DNA, the CDR3 is TGTGCCAGCAGTGTCCGCGACAGGGCCCGGGGCTACACCTTC. It translates to CASSVRDRARGYTF.

This clone has just a few counts. J is TRBJ1-6 and V is TRBV9; D not resolved. This CDR3 comprises 14 residues. The germline V gene has CDR1 SGDLS and CDR2 YYNGEE. Trimming took 0 bases from V and 7 from J, leaving 8 bases between them. The CDR3 bases are TGTGCCAGCAGCGTAGTCGACACGAATTCACCCCTCCACTTT. Translation gives CASSVVDTNSPLHF.

This sequence joins TRBV4-1 and TRBJ1-5; 7 bases are a match to TRBD1. The CDR3 totals 14 residues. The V gene end was trimmed by 3 bases and the J gene end by 3 bases; junction bases not matched to a gene: 2. Germline CDR1 is MGHRA and CDR2 is YSYEKL. CDR3 in DNA: TGCGCCAGCAGCCATGGGACAGCCAATCAGCCCCAGCATTTT. This gives the protein CASSHGTANQPQHF.

The chain has TRBV4-1 and TRBJ1-4, with D possibly TRBD1 on 6 matching bases. Looked up from germline, CDR1 is MGHRA and CDR2 is YSYEKL. This CDR3 has 17 residues. With 4 bases removed from V and 6 bases from J, the gap between germline ends came to 21 bases. DNA for the CDR3: TGCGCCAGCAGCCCCTTCCGGACGAGGGGGTACGATGAAAAACTGTTTTTT. Protein product: CASSPFRTRGYDEKLFF.

The table lists this clone with a count of one. This chain joins TRBV5-6 and TRBJ2-5, with 8 nucleotides matching TRBD1. Looked up from germline, CDR1 is SGHDT and CDR2 is YYEEEE. This CDR3 is 14 amino acids long. With V trimmed by 4 bases and J by 5 bases, 7 bases remained unmatched. The CDR3 region has the DNA TGTGCCAGCAGCCTAGGACAGGGTGGGGAGACCCAGTACTTC. The encoded protein is CASSLGQGGETQYF.

There are a few counts of this clone. This sequence joins TRBV5-1 and TRBJ2-7; D might be TRBD1 (6 bases). This CDR3 has 14 residues. The V gene lost 3 bases and the J gene lost 0 bases, with 10 bases spanning the gap. Germline CDR1 reads SGHRS; CDR2 reads YFSETQ. The DNA of the CDR3 is TGCGCCAGCAGCTCAGGGGCGAGCTCCTACGAGCAGTACTTC. Translated, it gives CASSSGASSYEQYF.